The 16 T cell receptor beta chains below were found in one sample sequenced in a study of T cells in tuberculosis. Cells were sorted from thawed PBMC rested overnight and stained with GMM-loaded CD1B tetramer, viability dye and anti-CD3. The CD1B tetramers carried C32 glucose monomycolate purified from Rhodococcus equi. Using immunoSEQ multiplex PCR, the repertoire was profiled, and TCRdb retains in-frame clones only, with some absent. The data show about 59,000 clones, under 90% seen once. The sample was CD1b-GMM tetramer-negative cells sorted from PBMCs. These receptor sequences come from an adult woman with latent tuberculosis.

The sample holds one count of this clone. V and J are TRBV6-6 and TRBJ2-5, with D possibly matching TRBD1 (6 bases). This CDR3 contains 14 residues. Germline CDR1 reads MNHNY; CDR2 reads SVGAGI (reference sequence). Trimming took off 4 bases at V and 5 bases at J, with 14 bases between the two ends. Written as DNA, the CDR3 is TGTGCCAGCAGTTCGGGATCCCAGGGGGAGACCCAGTACTTC. This translates into CASSSGSQGETQYF.

This clone occurred once. The genes are TRBV5-1 and TRBJ2-7; D ambiguous. Germline-derived CDR1 and CDR2 are SGHRS and YFSETQ. The length of the CDR3 is 13 residues. V lost 0 bases and J lost 3, with 7 bases in between. The CDR3 nucleotides are TGCGCCAGCAGCTTGGACGGTGACTACGAGCAGTACTTC. This codes for CASSLDGDYEQYF. Using reference TRBV5-1 and TRBJ2-7 for the parts outside the CDR3, the full variable domain is KAGVTQTPRYLIKTRGQQVTLSCSPISGHRSVSWYQQTPGQGLQFLFEYFSETQRNKGNFPGRFSGRQFSNSRSEMNVSTLELGDSALYLCASSLDGDYEQYFGPGTRLTVT.

The chain employs TRBV5-4 and TRBJ2-1, with 10 bases identical to TRBD2. The CDR3 contains 17 residues. In germline, CDR1 is SGHNT, CDR2 YYREEE (reference sequence). The ends lost 0 bases at V and 1 base at J; junction bases unmatched: 4. This CDR3 reads CASSLGGLASSYNEQFF. The DNA of the CDR3 is TGTGCCAGCAGCTTGGGGGGACTAGCGAGTTCCTACAATGAGCAGTTCTTC. Drawing the rest from reference TRBV5-4 and TRBJ2-1, the complete variable domain is ETGVTQSPTHLIKTRGQQVTLRCSSQSGHNTVSWYQQALGQGPQFIFQYYREEENGRGNFPPRFSGLQFPNYSSELNVNALELDDSALYLCASSLGGLASSYNEQFFGPGTRLTVL.

Regarding this clone: The sample contains more than one DNA sequence encoding this CDR3. The V gene is TRBV7-9, the J gene TRBJ1-6, with D possibly matching TRBD1 (6 bases). Germline V CDR1 and CDR2: SEHNR, FQNEAQ (reference sequence). This CDR3 has 16 residues. Trimming shortened V by 6 bases and J by 4 bases, and 16 bases separated the two germline ends. The CDR3 bases are TGTGCCAGCAGTCGACAGGTTCCCGCTTATAATTCACCCCTCCACTTT. This translates into CASSRQVPAYNSPLHF. Complete variable domain (other parts from reference TRBV7-9 and TRBJ1-6): DTGVSQNPRHKITKRGQNVTFRCDPISEHNRLYWYRQTLGQGPEFLTYFQNEAQLEKSRLLSDRFSAERPKGSFSTLEIQRTEQGDSAMYLCASSRQVPAYNSPLHFGNGTRLTVT.

The chain recombines TRBV18 with TRBJ2-7, with D tentatively TRBD2 (7 bases). The V end lost 6 bases, the J end lost 4 bases, and 22 bases lay between the germline ends. The CDR3 runs 16 residues. Per germline, CDR1 KGHSH and CDR2 LQKENI. In nucleotides, the CDR3 is TGTGCCAGCTCCGCCATGGGGGGGCGCGTGGGTTACGAGCAGTACTTC. Translated: CASSAMGGRVGYEQYF.

The rearrangement uses TRBV19 and TRBJ1-5, with a weak D call TRBD1 (5 bases). This CDR3 has 14 residues. Germline V gives CDR1 LNHDA, CDR2 SQIVND (reference sequence). Trimming left V 4 bases short and J 0 bases short, with 7 bases between. CDR3 sequence reads: CASSTTASNQPQHF. The CDR3 coding sequence is TGTGCCAGTAGTACGACAGCTAGCAATCAGCCCCAGCATTTT.

This clone was observed a few times. The rearrangement links TRBV5-1 to TRBJ2-1; 12 nucleotides agree with TRBD2. This CDR3 is built from 17 residues. Trimming cost V 4 bases and J 6 bases; bases outside gene matches: 11. CDR1 and CDR2 (germline): SGHRS, YFSETQ. CDR3 DNA: TGCGCCAGCAGCCGCGGGGCTAGCGGGAGGGCCGCCAATGAGCAGTTCTTC. Protein sequence: CASSRGASGRAANEQFF.

V usage is TRBV30 and J usage is TRBJ2-7, with 7 bases aligning to TRBD1. V lost 1 base and J lost 3; bases outside the gene matches: 0. The CDR3 runs 12 residues. Germline CDR1 GTSNPN, CDR2 SVGIG (reference sequence). CDR3 sequence reads: CAWSGDSYEQYF. The CDR3 DNA is TGTGCCTGGAGTGGGGACAGCTACGAGCAGTACTTC.

J is TRBJ2-7 and V is TRBV9; D may be TRBD1 (5 bases). V shed 4 bases and J shed 1 base, with 12 bases lying between them. Germline values: CDR1 SGDLS, CDR2 YYNGEE. The CDR3 is made up of 14 amino acids. Here the CDR3 DNA reads TGTGCCAGCAGCCCGACAGTCCAATCCTACGAGCAGTACTTC. Translating it yields CASSPTVQSYEQYF.

CDR3 residues: CASSMGQAGYTF. The CDR3 nucleotides read TGTGCCAGTAGTATGGGACAGGCTGGCTACACCTTC. V and J are TRBV19 and TRBJ1-2, with 8 nucleotides matching TRBD1. Germline V CDR1 and CDR2: LNHDA, SQIVND (reference sequence). After removal of 3 bases from V and 7 bases from J, the junction contained 1 base not matched to a gene. This CDR3 spans 12 amino acids.

The CDR3 DNA sequence: TGTGCCAGCAGCTTATCGGGACAGGGCAAAGATGGCTACACCTTC. It encodes CASSLSGQGKDGYTF. V and J are TRBV7-8 and TRBJ1-2; TRBD1 matches 9 bases. CDR3 length equals 15 residues. Germline CDR1 and CDR2: SGHVS and FQNEAQ. Trimming took 2 bases from V and 6 from J; bases not matched to a gene: 7. The complete variable domain, with remaining parts taken from reference TRBV7-8 and TRBJ1-2, reads GAGVSQSPRYKVAKRGQDVALRCDPISGHVSLFWYQQALGQGPEFLTYFQNEAQLDKSGLPSDRFFAERPEGSVSTLKIQRTQQEDSAVYLCASSLSGQGKDGYTFGSGTRLTVV.

V and J are TRBV18 and TRBJ2-7; the match to TRBD1 covers 7 bases. This CDR3 contains 14 residues. Germline values: CDR1 KGHSH, CDR2 LQKENI. V shed 3 bases and J 0 bases; nucleotides not matched to a gene: 2. The CDR3 bases are TGTGCCAGCTCACCGACAGGGAGCTCCTACGAGCAGTACTTC. Amino acids: CASSPTGSSYEQYF.

The rearrangement uses TRBV7-7 and TRBJ2-7; the D gene is possibly TRBD2 (5 bases). V lost 5 bases and J lost 6, with 14 bases in between. From germline, CDR1 is SSHAT and CDR2 FNYEAQ (reference sequence). The CDR3 is 13 amino acids. The CDR3 spells CASSATARGEQYF. DNA of the CDR3: TGTGCCAGCAGCGCTACTGCCCGGGGCGAGCAGTACTTC.

V is TRBV4-3 and J is TRBJ2-7; D may be TRBD1 (5 bases). Germline V gene sequence: CDR1 LGHNA, CDR2 YSLEER. CDR3 length: 13 amino acids. Trimming cost V 4 bases and J 6 bases, with 13 bases left between them. The CDR3 nucleotides read TGCGCCAGCAGCCCAGGGAACGGCCCCGAGCAGTACTTC. It is translated as CASSPGNGPEQYF.

DNA for the CDR3: TGTGCCAGCACCTCAGGCGGGGGGCACACCGGGGAGCTGTTTTTT. This translates into CASTSGGGHTGELFF. The chain recombines TRBV5-6 with TRBJ2-2; TRBD2 agrees at 8 bases. The V gene end was trimmed by 6 bases and the J gene end by 3 bases; junction bases not matched to a gene: 7. Germline V lookup: CDR1 SGHDT, CDR2 YYEEEE. The CDR3 loop spans 15 amino acids.

J is TRBJ1-1 and V is TRBV19; D is perhaps TRBD1 (6 bases). The ends were cut back, 7 bases at V and 4 bases at J, with 13 bases in the middle. In germline, CDR1 is LNHDA, CDR2 SQIVND (reference sequence). The CDR3 is 13 residues long. The CDR3 DNA reads as TGTGCCAGTATCCGTGACAGGAGCACTGAAGCTTTCTTT. It encodes CASIRDRSTEAFF.